Listed here is a single T cell receptor (beta chain). Antigen: not known. Staining for CD45RO/CCR7/CD25/CD127/CD95/CD27 allowed sorting of CD4+ naive, central memory, regulatory and stem cell-like memory cells. The data derive from a study of beta chain features in type 1 diabetes. Study-wide context: Summed over all samples, the examined sorted cells came to 85 million to 140 million.

The investigators reverse transcribed all of the isolated RNA, so they sequenced expressed TCRB transcripts. Using immunoSEQ multiplex PCR, the repertoire was profiled, and TCRdb retains in-frame clones only, with some absent. Counted here are roughly 500,000 clones, 9.5% to 12% occurring once; the ten biggest clones make up 0.045% to 0.05%. Study-level findings and limits: Moderate yet significant TCRB CDR3 shortening was seen in Type 1 diabetes patients in all four CD4+ subsets.

The clonotype comes from a woman younger than 35 in good health. The sample taken for sequencing was naive CD4+ T cells from blood.

CDR3 protein: CASSGEANTEAFF. In DNA form, the CDR3 reads TGTGCCAGCAGTGGTGAGGCGAACACTGAAGCTTTCTTT. The genes are TRBV25-1 and TRBJ1-1; no definite D call. V dropped 4 bases and J dropped 1 base, with 7 bases sitting between them. The germline V gene encodes CDR1 MGHDK and CDR2 SYGVNS. The CDR3 consists of 13 residues.